This T cell receptor beta chain was identified during a study of shared clonotypes between healthy human individuals. The CDR3 is made up of 15 amino acids. The germline V gene has CDR1 MDHEN and CDR2 SYDVKM. The V end was cut by 5 bases, the J end by 7 bases, with 18 bases between. This table comes from immunoSEQ multiplex PCR, and its TCRdb copy is limited to in-frame clones, with some not included. This table has around 560,000 clones, approximately 95% appearing once. Naive CD8 cells lacked CD45RO, underwent positive selection for CCR7 and left out terminally differentiated effector memory CD45RA+ cells.

Material: naive CD8+ T cells sorted from blood. The chain couples TRBV28 to TRBJ2-1; D uncertain. This TCR came from a woman in her twenties or thirties in good health. The CDR3 DNA follows: TGTGCCAGCAGTCCACCCCTGTTTACTAAAAATGAGCAGTTCTTC. It is translated as CASSPPLFTKNEQFF. The full variable domain, its missing parts supplied by reference TRBV28 and TRBJ2-1, is DVKVTQSSRYLVKRTGEKVFLECVQDMDHENMFWYRQDPGLGLRLIYFSYDVKMKEKGDIPEGYSVSREKKERFSLILESASTNQTSMYLCASSPPLFTKNEQFFGPGTRLTVL.